This T cell receptor (beta chain) emerged from a study of T cell changes during pregnancy in multiple sclerosis. The assay was immunoSEQ multiplex PCR, and TCRdb's table has in-frame clones only and misses some. The table records under 85,000 clones, more than 85% of them present only once. This CDR3 has 12 residues. The junction had 5 bases not matched to a gene; V was cut back by 7 bases and J by 9 bases. From germline, CDR1 is WNHNN and CDR2 SYGVQD (reference sequence). The sample was CD4+ T cells from peripheral blood mononuclear cells, taken in the third trimester of pregnancy. The sequence was obtained from a female donor in good health, enrolled as a control in a pregnancy study. V usage is TRBV10-1 and J usage is TRBJ2-1; 8 bases line up with TRBD1. This CDR3 reads CASIDRGREQFF. The CDR3 DNA reads as TGCGCCAGCATAGACAGGGGCCGTGAGCAGTTCTTC.